This T cell receptor (beta chain) was found in a study of shared clonotypes between healthy human individuals (dated by TCRdb to the early 2020s). Concerning the study at large: A couple of women and three men aged 18 to 49 years were included in the cohort. Per donor, three plates each were used for CD4 naive and CD4 memory, two for CD8 naive, and one for CD8 memory. The study deeply sequenced blood TCR repertoires of about 5 healthy adults to estimate repertoire size and the extent of clonotype sharing between individuals. Libraries were prepared and TCR repertoires were sequenced by different laboratories using diverse techniques, in order to increase sequencing depth and limit assay-specific biases. Per donor, leukapheresis produced somewhere between about 0.8 and 9 billion PBMCs. The research as a whole found: Pairwise subsampling indicated that sequencing depth was expected to affect the degree of clonotype sharing among donors. Even with the large sequencing depth, rarefaction of the sorted-subset datasets indicated that sequencing was incomplete. Estimated clonotype richness was generally larger for naive than for memory subsets. The genetic and exposure-history diversity represented was limited by the small number of donors. Sampling was limited to blood, and TCR repertoires in tissue likely differ from TCR repertoires in blood. Sharing across four donors was observed for about 4.8% of naive CD4, about 4% of naive CD8, over 2% of memory CD4, and about 0.4% of memory CD8 clonotypes. Clonotypes shared by all four sorted-subset donors showed higher generation probabilities than non-shared clonotypes.

V lost 10 bases and J lost 4 bases; the stretch between them is 19 bases long. As encoded in the germline V gene, CDR1 is ENHRY while CDR2 is SYGVKD. Including cysteine and phenylalanine, the CDR3 has 14 amino acids. Only the CDR3 DNA is retained, 42 bases long and in frame from the first base. The donors were healthy, HIV-negative adults with no recently reported acute infections or vaccinations. Every donor was a Caucasian adult residing in Nashville, Tennessee, USA. CD8 memory samples were composed of magnetically selected CD45RO+ cells combined with CCR7-negative CD45RA+ effector memory (TemRA) cells. Blood was obtained by leukapheresis, after which PBMCs were separated by Ficoll-Histopaque density gradient centrifugation and cryopreserved in liquid nitrogen vapor phase. Analytical flow cytometry was used to check the purity and quantity of every magnetically sorted T cell population. Each sorted fraction had its genomic DNA isolated and then quantified by UV absorbance on a Nanodrop 2000c.

TCR CDR3 regions were amplified from genomic DNA by multiplex PCR using the deep immunoSEQ assay. Extracted genomic DNA from each cell subset was spread evenly across all wells of several immunoSEQ 96-well plates, with each plate serving as a replicate. For sorted subsets, roughly 200 ng of genomic DNA, equivalent to 25,000 to 35,000 T cell genomes, went into each replicate PCR. Purified libraries were quantified with a Qubit 3.0 fluorometer, sized on a Bioanalyzer 2100, and re-quantified with the KAPA Library Quantification kit. Every immunoSEQ 96-well plate was sequenced on a separate single-read 150-cycle Illumina NextSeq 550 flow cell. The authors' analysis ran thus. Because only junctional sequences without quality scores were contained in the immunoSEQ output, filtering matching that applied to full-length reads could not be performed. To assign V/J genes and CDR3, sequences were annotated against IMGT germline references using PyIR, a Python wrapper for IgBLAST v1.9. Reads were filtered out if the reads had weak V/J assignments (E-value above 1e-6), no CDR3, stop codons, out-of-frame junctions, or ambiguous translated residues. V3J clonotypes were defined by identical inferred V gene, J gene, and CDR3 amino acid sequence. Percentage overlap between repertoires was calculated by dividing the number of shared unique clonotypes by the size of the smaller repertoire. Richness of each repertoire was evaluated using RTK rarefaction, the Chao1 estimator, and Recon v2.1 estimates of unobserved clonotypes. Generation probabilities for all TCRbeta clonotypes obtained by the gDNA method from several donors were computed using OLGA. TCRdb provides this immuneACCESS table in a form limited to in-frame rearrangements. Some clones are lacking; in checked studies, under half of them reflect an unresolved V gene, and why the rest are absent is not known. The V and J calls and clone size are taken from that table; D and trimming were inferred from the DNA. Within this sample are over 300,000 clones, with about nine tenths of them counted one time only. Around 16% of the sample belongs to the ten largest clones.

On this clone: Its antigen is still unknown. Within one base of it there is no much larger clone, and no base qualities were kept.

This TCR was recovered from a young man in good health. The material sequenced was memory CD8+ T cells sorted from blood. Read against the paper, the sample's cell subset or site label means: CD45RO+ cells pooled with CCR7-negative TemRA cells. The chain uses TRBV10-3 and TRBJ1-1; a tentative D match to TRBD1 spans 6 bases. The DNA sequence is as follows: TGTGCCACGAAGGAGGGGGAATCGGCCACTGAAGCTTTCTTT. Its amino acids are CATKEGESATEAFF.